The text below deals with one T cell receptor beta chain. Its target is unknown. This sample's time point: baseline, week 1 (first vaccination visit). Regarding treatment: pre-vaccination baseline after standard-of-care therapy. Donors had new IDH1-mutant astrocytomas of WHO grade 3 or 4 (ATRX-lost). Sequencing used immunoSEQ multiplex PCR; TCRdb keeps in-frame clones, though not all of them. The repertoire consists of 15,000 to 20,000 clones, with roughly 79% occurring once and the leading ten covering less than 12%. The sample belongs to a study of a mutant IDH1 vaccine in newly diagnosed glioma. In the study overall: Treated patients had a mean age of approximately 40 years and a sex split that was roughly 60% male and around 38% female. Most had both radiotherapy and temozolomide beforehand; others had only one.

Findings and limits, study-wide: Vaccine-induced responses were seen in about 93% of patients, spanning several MHC alleles.

Trimming took off 4 bases at V and 6 bases at J, with 21 bases between the two ends. Looked up from germline, CDR1 is LNHDA and CDR2 is SQIVND (reference sequence). CDR3 size: 16 residues. The genes are TRBV19 and TRBJ1-2, with unresolved D. This material consisted of PBMCs, taken from a glioma patient treated with radiotherapy, temozolomide or both. This receptor was identified in a man aged 35 to 55 with glioma. The DNA for the CDR3 is TGTGCCAGTAGTAGAACCGGCTCCCCCGGCGGGGATGGCTACACCTTC. This sequence encodes CASSRTGSPGGDGYTF.